This T cell receptor beta chain originates from a study of T cell changes during pregnancy in multiple sclerosis. The protocol was immunoSEQ multiplex PCR, while the TCRdb copy is restricted to in-frame clones and leaves out a portion. The repertoire consists of about 68,000 clones, with about 90% occurring once and the leading ten covering around 0.86%. This CDR3 spans 17 amino acids. The V gene end was trimmed by 0 bases and the J gene end by 7 bases; junction bases not matched to a gene: 7. In germline, CDR1 is LGHNA, CDR2 YSLEER. The chain carries TRBV4-3 and TRBJ2-1; 12 nucleotides line up with TRBD2. This clonotype was sampled from a female donor with multiple sclerosis, enrolled in a pregnancy study. The sample consisted of peripheral blood, taken in the second trimester of pregnancy. CDR3 nucleotides: TGCGCCAGCAGCCAAGAAGGGGCTAGCGGGGGGGCAAATGAGCAGTTCTTC. Translating it yields CASSQEGASGGANEQFF.